The 26 T cell receptor beta chains reported below all come from one sample, sequenced in a study of T cells in Graves' hyperthyroidism and ophthalmopathy. RNA transcripts served as the template for amplifying TCR beta CDR3 regions. The HTBI set primed first-round TCR CDR3 RT-PCR. MiXCR, run by TCRdb on the multiplex PCR reads, gives a single entry per CDR3 protein. Of roughly 180,000 distinct CDR3 sequences listed, approximately 9% are singletons. Material: blood. The receptors originated from a woman aged 18-30 years with Graves' hyperthyroidism that later progressed to Graves' ophthalmopathy.

This clonotype was seen at least ten times. The chain uses TRBV11-2 and TRBJ1-1; D unresolved. Germline V gene lookup returns CDR1 SGHAT and CDR2 FQNNGV. The V end lost 2 bases, the J end lost 0 bases, and 10 bases lay between the germline ends. The CDR3 consists of 15 residues. DNA for the CDR3: TGTGCCAGCAGCTTACGTGGTCAAGTGAACACTGAAGCTTTCTTT. As protein: CASSLRGQVNTEAFF.

This clonotype was found many times. V usage is TRBV20-1 and J usage is TRBJ1-1, with 8 positions matching TRBD1. The CDR3 loop spans 15 amino acids. Germline V gene data show CDR1 as DFQATT and CDR2 as SNEGSKA (reference sequence). V lost 2 bases, J lost 3 bases, and 8 bases stayed unmatched. DNA of the CDR3: TGCAGTGCTAGACCATGGACAGGGACGGACACTGAAGCTTTCTTT. Its protein product is CSARPWTGTDTEAFF.

At least ten counts were recorded for this clonotype. V usage is TRBV7-9 and J usage is TRBJ1-1, with 11 bases fitting TRBD1. V trimming: 3 bases; J trimming: 1 base; junction bases outside the gene matches: 1. The CDR3 extends over 15 amino acids. Germline V gives CDR1 SEHNR, CDR2 FQNEAQ (reference sequence). The CDR3 region has the DNA TGTGCCAGCAGCTTCGGGACAGGGGGGAACACTGAAGCTTTCTTT. This gives the protein CASSFGTGGNTEAFF.

This clonotype was found many times. The V call is TRBV12-5, the J call TRBJ1-1, with 7 bases fitting TRBD1. The V gene end was trimmed by 5 bases and the J gene end by 0 bases; junction bases not matched to a gene: 6. Germline lookup yields CDR1 LGHNT and CDR2 FRNRAP. CDR3 size: 15 residues. The CDR3 coding sequence is TGTGCTAGTGGTAAACCGACAGGGTTGAACACTGAAGCTTTCTTT. This translates into CASGKPTGLNTEAFF.

The chain employs TRBV10-3 and TRBJ1-1; 11 nucleotides agree with TRBD1. J gave up 9 bases and V 5 bases, and 8 bases lay outside the gene matches. Germline assignment: CDR1 ENHRY and CDR2 SYGVKD. The CDR3 sequence is 14 residues long. The CDR3 nucleotides read TGTGCCATCAGTTCCTCGGGACAGGGGGTGAAAGCTTTCTTT. Its protein is CAISSSGQGVKAFF.

This clonotype was recorded a few times. The rearrangement joins TRBV29-1 to TRBJ2-1, with D tentatively TRBD1 (5 bases). The V end was cut by 7 bases, the J end by 4 bases, with 14 bases between. The germline CDR1 and CDR2 sequences are SQVTM and ANQGSEA. The length of the CDR3 is 13 residues. CDR3 in amino acids: CSADRSSYNEQFF. In DNA, the CDR3 is TGCAGCGCCGACAGATCTTCGTACAATGAGCAGTTCTTC.

At least ten counts were recorded for this clonotype. The V gene is TRBV27, the J gene TRBJ1-5, with D perhaps TRBD1 (5 bases). Trimming shortened V by 4 bases and J by 4 bases, and 20 bases separated the two germline ends. The V gene's germline CDR1 is MNHEY and CDR2 SMNVEV (reference sequence). This CDR3 spans 17 amino acids. CDR3: CASSSGPRDGNNQPQHF. The CDR3 DNA reads TGTGCCAGCAGTTCCGGCCCCCGGGACGGCAATAATCAGCCCCAGCATTTT.

The chain has TRBV7-6 and TRBJ2-3, with 8 bases lining up with TRBD1. V shed 5 bases and J 0 bases; nucleotides not matched to a gene: 7. Germline V gene lookup returns CDR1 SGHVS and CDR2 FNYEAQ. CDR3 size: 16 residues. This chain's CDR3 is CASSARTGTSTDTQYF. The CDR3, as DNA: TGTGCCAGCAGCGCCAGGACAGGGACTAGCACAGATACGCAGTATTTT.

This clonotype was detected ten times or more. V and J are TRBV7-9 and TRBJ2-5; D may correspond to TRBD1 or TRBD2 (6 bases each). Trimming removed 5 bases at V and 4 bases at J, with 17 bases between. CDR1 is SEHNR and CDR2 is FQNEAQ in the germline V gene (reference sequence). This CDR3 contains 15 residues. CDR3 in DNA: TGTGCCAGCAGCAAGGGCAGGGGAGGAGGAGAGACCCAGTACTTC. This codes for CASSKGRGGGETQYF.

Note on this clonotype: A much larger clone differs by one base, so this may be a read error. The chain uses TRBV7-3 and TRBJ2-7; D is ambiguous. The V end lost 2 bases, the J end lost 3 bases, and 8 bases lay between the germline ends. The germline V gene encodes CDR1 SGHTA and CDR2 FQGTGA. The CDR3 consists of 13 residues. The CDR3 nucleotides are TGTGCCAGCAGCTTAGGCTGGGGCTACGAGCAGTACTTC. Protein product: CASSLGWGYEQYF. The complete variable domain, with remaining parts taken from reference TRBV7-3 and TRBJ2-7, reads GAGVSQTPSNKVTEKGKYVELRCDPISGHTALYWYRQSLGQGPEFLIYFQGTGAADDSGLPNDRFFAVRPEGSVSTLKIQRTERGDSAVYLCASSLGWGYEQYFGPGTRLTVT.

This clonotype was seen more than once but under ten times. A much larger clone is a single base away; this may be a read error. The genes are TRBV29-1 and TRBJ1-1; D uncertain. This CDR3 contains 11 residues. Trimming cost V 7 bases and J 0 bases, with 6 bases left between them. CDR1 is SQVTM and CDR2 is ANQGSEA in the germline V gene. The CDR3 reads CSAFMNTEAFF. The DNA for the CDR3 is TGCAGCGCTTTCATGAACACTGAAGCTTTCTTT.

This clonotype was counted ten times or more. The chain joins TRBV6-1 to TRBJ1-5; D perhaps matches TRBD1 (6 bases). Germline CDR1 and CDR2: MNHNS and SASEGT. This CDR3 has 19 residues. With 0 bases removed from V and 0 bases from J, the gap between germline ends came to 18 bases. The CDR3, as DNA: TGTGCCAGCAGTGAAGCTGGGACACGGAAGACTTATAGCAATCAGCCCCAGCATTTT. Translated: CASSEAGTRKTYSNQPQHF.

This clonotype was recorded at least ten times. The chain has TRBV2 and TRBJ2-3; TRBD2 matches at 8 bases. The CDR3 covers 15 residues. Germline V gene data show CDR1 as SNHLY and CDR2 as FYNNEI. Trimming removed 5 bases from V and 2 bases from J; junction bases left unmatched: 6. The CDR3 reads CASSPGLVSTDTQYF. DNA for the CDR3: TGTGCCAGCAGTCCGGGACTAGTCTCCACAGATACGCAGTATTTT.

This clonotype was recorded many times. The rearrangement uses TRBV12-3 or TRBV12-4 and TRBJ2-1, with 9 bases that match TRBD2. The CDR3 is 14 amino acids. V dropped 2 bases and J dropped 7; count of bases not matched to a gene: 3. CDR3 coding DNA: TGTGCCAGCAGTTTATCTAGCGGGATTAATGAGCAGTTCTTC. It encodes CASSLSSGINEQFF.

This clonotype was picked up a small number of times. This may arise from a read error, as a much more abundant clone is one base away. V and J are TRBV20-1 and TRBJ2-1; D ambiguous. Germline CDR1 DFQATT, CDR2 SNEGSKA (reference sequence). V lost 8 bases, J lost 0 bases, and 14 bases lay in between. This CDR3 spans 14 amino acids. This CDR3 is CSTTPTSSYNEQFF. The CDR3 DNA reads as TGCAGTACCACCCCAACCAGCTCCTACAATGAGCAGTTCTTC.

This clonotype was detected ten times or more. Germline is not matched at one junction end, which may reflect a read error. The V gene is TRBV18, the J gene TRBJ1-1; D is uncertain. The CDR3 is made up of 11 amino acids. Germline V gene sequence: CDR1 KGHSH, CDR2 LQKENI. CDR3 loop: CASSSPGEAFF. The CDR3 DNA sequence: TGTGCCAGCTCATCACCCGGTGAAGCTTTCTTT. Full variable domain (missing parts from reference TRBV18 and TRBJ1-1): NAGVMQNPRHLVRRRGQEARLRCSPMKGHSHVYWYRQLPEEGLKFMVYLQKENIIDESGMPKERFSAEFPKEGPSILRIQQVVRGDSAAYFCASSSPGEAFFGQGTRLTVV.

Here the CDR3 DNA reads TGTGCCAGCAGTGCTCCCACTAGTGATGAGCAGTTCTTC. Amino acid sequence: CASSAPTSDEQFF. The chain carries TRBV2 and TRBJ2-1; TRBD2 is a possible D gene (5 bases). This CDR3 is 13 amino acids long. The germline CDR1 and CDR2 sequences are SNHLY and FYNNEI. Trimming removed 4 bases at V and 8 bases at J, with 12 bases between.

Ten or more counts support this clonotype. The gene calls are TRBV7-9 and TRBJ2-1; 9 nucleotides align to TRBD2. The germline gives CDR1 SEHNR, CDR2 FQNEAQ (reference sequence). V shed 5 bases, J shed 7 bases, and the junction held 15 bases outside the gene matches. CDR3 length: 17 amino acids. CDR3 coding DNA: TGTGCCAGCAGCCGTTTGTTAATAGCGGGAGTTCGAAATGAGCAGTTCTTC. Translated, it gives CASSRLLIAGVRNEQFF.

The V gene is TRBV7-2, the J gene TRBJ2-2, with TRBD1 as a possible D gene (6 bases). The CDR3 length is 14 residues. Germline lookup yields CDR1 SGHTA and CDR2 FQGNSA. V shed 1 base and J shed 7 bases, with 10 bases lying between them. The CDR3 here is CASSLVQGNGELFF. The CDR3, as DNA: TGTGCCAGCAGCTTAGTACAGGGTAACGGGGAGCTGTTTTTT.

In its sample, this clonotype was seen many times. V is TRBV7-8 and J is TRBJ2-1; 11 nucleotides align to TRBD2. CDR1 and CDR2 (germline): SGHVS, FQNEAQ. The CDR3 sequence is 15 residues long. V shed 1 base and J 12 bases; nucleotides not matched to a gene: 8. The CDR3 spells CASSLVGSGGAGQFF. The CDR3 region has the DNA TGTGCCAGCAGCTTAGTGGGTAGCGGGGGGGCCGGGCAGTTCTTC.

This clonotype showed up just a few times. The J gene is TRBJ2-7, the V gene TRBV5-4; D call uncertain. Germline V gene sequence: CDR1 SGHNT, CDR2 YYREEE (reference sequence). V lost 4 bases and J 5 bases, leaving 16 bases between the germline ends. This CDR3 spans 14 amino acids. CDR3: CASSGSYRSDEQYF. In DNA form, the CDR3 reads TGTGCCAGCAGCGGATCATATAGGTCCGACGAGCAGTACTTC.

This clonotype was seen more than once but under ten times. The genes are TRBV3-1 and TRBJ2-7, with a weak D call TRBD2 (5 bases). Trimming removed 3 bases from V and 6 bases from J, with 18 bases in between. Germline V lookup: CDR1 LGHDT, CDR2 YNNKEL (reference sequence). The CDR3 has 15 amino acids. CDR3 amino acids: CASSHGSRQLGEQYF. As DNA, the CDR3 is TGTGCCAGCAGCCATGGGAGCAGGCAGTTGGGCGAGCAGTACTTC.

This clonotype has ten or more counts. CDR3 region: CASSLAFGTGTSYGYTF. The CDR3 DNA is TGTGCCAGCAGCTTGGCCTTTGGGACAGGGACGAGCTATGGCTACACCTTC. The gene calls are TRBV5-6 and TRBJ1-2; 9 bases fit TRBD1. The CDR3 has 17 residues. CDR1 is SGHDT, CDR2 YYEEEE, per germline. After removal of 0 bases from V and 4 bases from J, the junction contained 10 bases not matched to a gene.

The DNA for the CDR3 is TGCAGTGCTAGAGACCCGGACGGGAGGAGAAATGAGCAGTACTTC. This encodes CSARDPDGRRNEQYF. The gene calls are TRBV20-1 and TRBJ2-7, with 7 bases aligning to TRBD2. The V and J ends lost 0 bases and 7 bases, in that order; junction bases with no gene match: 12. Germline-derived CDR1 and CDR2 are DFQATT and SNEGSKA (reference sequence). The CDR3 spans 15 residues.

This clonotype has ten or more counts. This chain joins TRBV25-1 and TRBJ1-2; no definite D call. The CDR3 contains 15 residues. Per germline, CDR1 MGHDK and CDR2 SYGVNS. Trimming removed 8 bases at V and 8 bases at J, with 24 bases between. The CDR3 spells CASAPVVGREGGYTF. The CDR3, as DNA: TGTGCCAGCGCCCCCGTTGTGGGGAGGGAAGGAGGCTACACCTTC.

This clonotype showed up many times. At one end, the junction sequence differs from germline, possibly due to a read error. The V gene is TRBV20-1, the J gene TRBJ2-3, with D possibly TRBD2 on 6 matching bases. The CDR3 has 14 amino acids. From germline, CDR1 is DFQATT and CDR2 SNEGSKA (reference sequence). This CDR3 reads CSAQNRDSTNTQYF. The CDR3 DNA reads as TGCAGTGCTCAAAATAGGGACTCCACAAATACGCAGTATTTT.